The 3 T cell receptor beta chains below all came from one sample that was sequenced in a study of T cells after yellow fever vaccination. TCRdb itself ran the 5' RACE reads through MiXCR, one entry per CDR3 protein. The table includes 300,000 to 350,000 distinct CDR3 sequences, about 4% detected once. The material was PBMCs, obtained 5 days after the yellow fever booster vaccination. All receptors derive from a man younger than 35 who received the YFV17D yellow fever vaccine.

This clonotype was seen a handful of times. V gene TRBV30 combines with J gene TRBJ1-1; D remains ambiguous. CDR3 length equals 15 residues. V lost 3 bases, J lost 1 base, and 15 bases lay in between. The V gene's germline CDR1 is GTSNPN and CDR2 SVGIG (reference sequence). The CDR3 protein is CAWSDPRRGNTEAFF. DNA of the CDR3: TGTGCCTGGAGCGATCCCAGACGTGGGAACACTGAAGCTTTCTTT.

This clonotype was detected many times. The CDR3 nucleotides are TGTGCCAGCAGCTTAAAAAGGGGTATTAGTGGAACTGAAGCTTTCTTT. As protein: CASSLKRGISGTEAFF. V usage is TRBV7-3 and J usage is TRBJ1-1, with a tentative D call TRBD1 (5 bases). The length of the CDR3 is 16 residues. Germline V gene data show CDR1 as SGHTA and CDR2 as FQGTGA. V was clipped by 1 base and J by 5 bases, with 17 bases between them.

The sample holds a few counts of this clonotype. The chain joins TRBV6-1 to TRBJ2-1; unclear D gene. Germline V gene lookup returns CDR1 MNHNS and CDR2 SASEGT. The V gene lost 8 bases and the J gene lost 4 bases, with 18 bases spanning the gap. This CDR3 contains 15 residues. The CDR3 spells CASVVGLPAYNEQFF. Here the CDR3 DNA reads TGTGCCAGCGTGGTCGGTCTCCCCGCTTACAATGAGCAGTTCTTC.